This TCR beta chain was recovered during a study of post-analysis software for immune sequencing data. Study-level findings and limits: By F measure, samples from a shared preparation batch strongly co-clustered. Higher frequency in patients than in controls was seen for several TRBV segments, with TRBV5-6, TRBV5-1 and TRBV20-1 among them. Normalized Chao1 diversity was significantly lower in multiple sclerosis patients than in controls.

Note on this clonotype: Its antigen is not known. Germline is not matched at one junction end, which may reflect a read error.

The CDR3 length is 16 residues. Germline CDR1 and CDR2: ENHRY and SYGVKD. Every TCR beta cDNA library bore unique molecular identifiers. TCRdb analysed the PCR reads with MiXCR anew, one entry per CDR3 protein. The sample includes roughly 730,000 distinct CDR3 sequences, 25% to 30% of them seen just once. This chain joins TRBV10-3 and TRBJ2-1; TRBD2 matches 10 bases. Sequencing was done on a sample of blood. The receptor was derived from a girl between 10 and 17 years old with multiple sclerosis. CDR3 DNA sequence: TGTGCCATCAGTGGGCCTAGCGGGGGCTCCGACAATGAGCAGTTCTTC. Its translation is CAISGPSGGSDNEQFF.